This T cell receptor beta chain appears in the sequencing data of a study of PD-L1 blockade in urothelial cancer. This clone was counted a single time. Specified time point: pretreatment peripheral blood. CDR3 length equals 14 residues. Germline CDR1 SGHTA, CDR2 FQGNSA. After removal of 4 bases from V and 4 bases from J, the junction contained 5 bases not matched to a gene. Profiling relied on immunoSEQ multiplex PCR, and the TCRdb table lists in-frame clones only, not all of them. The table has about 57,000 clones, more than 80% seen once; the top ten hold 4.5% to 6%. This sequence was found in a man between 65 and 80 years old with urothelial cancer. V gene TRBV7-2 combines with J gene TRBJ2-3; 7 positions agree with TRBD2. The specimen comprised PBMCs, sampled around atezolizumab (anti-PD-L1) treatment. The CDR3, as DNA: TGTGCCAGCAGCTACGGGCGGGAGCCAGATACGCAGTATTTT. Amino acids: CASSYGREPDTQYF. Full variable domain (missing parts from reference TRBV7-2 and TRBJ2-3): GAGVSQSPSNKVTEKGKDVELRCDPISGHTALYWYRQSLGQGLEFLIYFQGNSAPDKSGLPSDRFSAERTGGSVSTLTIQRTQQEDSAVYLCASSYGREPDTQYFGPGTRLTVL.